This record concerns one TCR beta chain sequence. The sample comes from a study of cytomegalovirus exposure and HLA in healthy donors. Primers for the PCR totalled 60 Vbeta and 13 Jbeta. Libraries were prepared by immunoSEQ multiplex PCR; TCRdb keeps only in-frame clonotypes and omits some of them. Of under 200,000 clones in the sample, around 69% were seen once. The sequenced sample consisted of PBMCs. The origin of this receptor is a woman aged 25-40 years in good health and CMV-seronegative.

DNA for the CDR3: TGTGCCAGCAGCTTAAACGATCGGGTTAGCACAGATACGCAGTATTTT. Translated: CASSLNDRVSTDTQYF. This chain links TRBV5-4 with TRBJ2-3; no clear D gene. Germline CDR1 is SGHNT and CDR2 is YYREEE (reference sequence). This CDR3 spans 16 amino acids. The V end lost 2 bases, the J end lost 0 bases, and 13 bases lay between the germline ends. Filled out from reference TRBV5-4 and TRBJ2-3, the complete variable domain reads ETGVTQSPTHLIKTRGQQVTLRCSSQSGHNTVSWYQQALGQGPQFIFQYYREEENGRGNFPPRFSGLQFPNYSSELNVNALELDDSALYLCASSLNDRVSTDTQYFGPGTRLTVL.